Described below is a single T cell receptor (beta chain) sequence and its context. Its specific antigen is unknown. Given the absence of the conserved phenylalanine or tryptophan at the CDR3 end, a read error is likely. The limits of the CDR3 on the DNA are not certain, so only TCRdb's listed CDR3 is given. For repertoire sequencing, the TCR beta CDR3 regions were amplified from RNA transcripts. A first-round RT-PCR used HTBI primers with the Qiagen OneStep RT-PCR kit, followed by a second-round multiplex PCR, size selection and purification. The libraries underwent paired-end sequencing with 100 bp reads on an Illumina HiSeq2000. Turning to the authors' computational methods: SOAPnuke was used to process the reads, removing any read that contained adapters or uncalled bases, had a mean Phred below 15, or lacked an exact match to the constant primer or identifier. High-quality paired reads were merged with COPE v1.2.5. Clonotypes were defined as unique nucleotide sequences and were aligned to IMGT TRB V, D and J references using MiTCR v1.1. The analysis was limited to V-J combinations with a frequency above 0.0001, which together covered approximately 99% of the repertoires. For each V-J combination, a TCR clonal expansion and chaos score was defined as F50 clonal expansion divided by the chaos observed in the TCRdist matrix. Welch's t-statistics and random forest were used to reduce the features to about a dozen V-J combinations, which were then used as input to a naive Bayes classifier. The Morisita-Horn index was used to measure how similar the thyroid and blood repertoires were. TCRdb ran its own pipeline on the public reads, namely fastp trimming at Q25 and MiXCR clone calling, and kept in-frame beta chains. Every distinct CDR3 protein forms one entry, paired with its most common genes and DNA. The V and J calls, along with clone size, are taken from TCRdb and not from the paper's own processing. A total of around 1.1 million distinct CDR3 sequences appear in this sample, about two fifths of them only once. The top ten hold over 8.5% of the sample.

These data are taken from a study of Graves' ophthalmopathy and Graves' hyperthyroidism (dated by TCRdb to between 2018 and 2020). A note on the overall study: A patient counted as having stable hyperthyroidism if there was no progression to ophthalmopathy within 18 months of follow-up. The study used TCR beta repertoire signatures to distinguish Graves' ophthalmopathy from Graves' hyperthyroidism and to predict progression to ophthalmopathy. In total, some 130 blood samples were TCR-sequenced: fewer than 50 ophthalmopathy, some 72 hyperthyroidism and roughly 17 hyperthyroidism-to-ophthalmopathy patients. To explore V-J signatures that separate ophthalmopathy from hyperthyroidism, a discovery set of about a hundred patients was enrolled, consisting of about 45 with ophthalmopathy and around 57 with stable hyperthyroidism. The independent validation cohort included roughly 19 hyperthyroidism patients plus 17 patients who later progressed from hyperthyroidism to ophthalmopathy. In several hyperthyroidism patients, the T-cell repertoire of thyroid tissue was compared with the T-cell repertoire of blood. Following sampling, methimazole starting at 30 mg daily was administered to hyperthyroidism patients, and high-dose intravenous methylprednisolone was administered to ophthalmopathy patients. Overall study outcomes, separate from this receptor: Most expanded thyroid clonotypes with a frequency above 0.001 also appeared in blood, which suggests that blood repertoires may reflect the immune response in the thyroid. Ophthalmopathy was separated from stable hyperthyroidism by the 13-signature model with 87.88% sensitivity and 81% to 83% specificity in cross-validation and with 80%/75% in the test set. No statistical method was used to predetermine the sample size, and group allocation was not hidden from the investigators. In validation, the model predicted ophthalmopathy progression with 55% to 71% sensitivity and 72.22% specificity; 12 predicted patients were CT-confirmed with GO in a median of 6.5 months.

For CDR1 and CDR2, the germline V gene lists ENHRY and SYGVKD. The CDR3 is made up of 9 amino acids, end residues included. Hyperthyroidism patients were newly diagnosed, were aged 18 to 65 years, and had a disease duration under 2 months. Patients with other autoimmune diseases, uncontrolled infections, pregnancy or lactation were excluded. Diagnosis relied on clinical symptoms, serum thyroxine, TRAb, thyroid ultrasound and orbital computed tomography. Total RNA was extracted with Trizol reagent and quality-checked on an Agilent 2100 Bioanalyzer. The clonotype originates from an adult man with Graves' hyperthyroidism. The chain is encoded by TRBV10-3 joined to TRBJ1-1; the D call TRBD1 from the table was never checked on the DNA. The sequencing input was peripheral blood or thyroid tissue (not recorded which). The CDR3 in this case is CAISVQGAR.